The present TCR beta chain was sequenced within a study of control samples from healthy donors and cancer patients. The table came from immunoSEQ multiplex PCR; TCRdb's copy has only in-frame clones and leaves some out. The table lists roughly 120,000 clones, roughly 95% of them singletons. This clone has only one observation. V shed 2 bases and J shed 6 bases, with 7 bases lying between them. The CDR3 is 11 residues long. The germline gives CDR1 GTSNPN, CDR2 SVGIG (reference sequence). The receptor comes from a man between 25 and 39 years old in good health. The sample taken for sequencing was blood. This rearrangement joins TRBV30 to TRBJ1-2; D is uncertain. The CDR3 nucleotides are TGTGCCTGGAGTTCGGGGAATGGCTACACCTTC. This sequence encodes CAWSSGNGYTF.